This T cell receptor beta chain was found in a study of shared clonotypes between healthy human individuals. V lost 3 bases to trimming and J lost 2 bases; unmatched junction nucleotides: 6. In germline, CDR1 is MRHNA, CDR2 SNTAGT. The CDR3 totals 16 residues. Broader study findings: Estimated richness was generally greater in naive than memory subsets. Sequencing depth was expected to affect clonotype sharing among donors. There were few donors, and this limited the genetic and exposure-history diversity represented.

A single count supports this clone. The antigen remains undetermined. The table came from immunoSEQ multiplex PCR; TCRdb's copy has only in-frame clones and leaves some out. The sample shows some 1.4 million clones, around 97% of them seen only once. This clonotype was sampled from a man aged 25 to 45 in good health. V usage is TRBV6-4 and J usage is TRBJ2-1; 8 nucleotides match TRBD2. Sample: naive CD4+ T cells sorted from blood. The subset denotes: CD45RA+ positively selected. In nucleotides, the CDR3 is TGTGCCAGCAGTGAAAGTAGCGGGAAGCCCTACAATGAGCAGTTCTTC. Translation gives CASSESSGKPYNEQFF.